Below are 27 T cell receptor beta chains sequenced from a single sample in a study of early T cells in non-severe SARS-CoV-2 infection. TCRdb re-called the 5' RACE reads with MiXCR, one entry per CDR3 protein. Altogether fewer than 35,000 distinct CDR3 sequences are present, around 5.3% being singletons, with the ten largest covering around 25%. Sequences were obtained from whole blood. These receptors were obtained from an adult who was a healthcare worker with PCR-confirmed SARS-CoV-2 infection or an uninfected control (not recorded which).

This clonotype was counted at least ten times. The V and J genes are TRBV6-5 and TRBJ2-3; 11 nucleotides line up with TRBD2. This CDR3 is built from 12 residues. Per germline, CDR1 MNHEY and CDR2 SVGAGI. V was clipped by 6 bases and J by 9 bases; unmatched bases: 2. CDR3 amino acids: CASRTSGNTQYF. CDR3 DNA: TGTGCCAGCAGGACTAGCGGGAACACGCAGTATTTT.

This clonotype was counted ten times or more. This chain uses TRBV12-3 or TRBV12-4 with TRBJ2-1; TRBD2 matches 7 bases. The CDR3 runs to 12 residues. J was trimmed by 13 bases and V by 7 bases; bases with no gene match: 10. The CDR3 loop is CASTSRETSQFF. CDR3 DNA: TGTGCCAGCACTTCCCGGGAGACTAGCCAGTTCTTC.

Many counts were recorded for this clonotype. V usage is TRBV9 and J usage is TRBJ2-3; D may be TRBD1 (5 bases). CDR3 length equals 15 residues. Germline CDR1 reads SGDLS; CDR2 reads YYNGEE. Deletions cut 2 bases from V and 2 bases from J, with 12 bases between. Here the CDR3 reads CASSVLQEPTDTQYF. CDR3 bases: TGTGCCAGCAGCGTCCTACAGGAGCCCACAGATACGCAGTATTTT.

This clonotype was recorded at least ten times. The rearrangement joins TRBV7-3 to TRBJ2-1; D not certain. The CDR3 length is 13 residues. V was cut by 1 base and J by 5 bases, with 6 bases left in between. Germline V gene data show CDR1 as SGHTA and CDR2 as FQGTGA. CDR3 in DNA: TGTGCCAGCAGCTTAATTGTCGACAATGAGCAGTTCTTC. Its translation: CASSLIVDNEQFF.

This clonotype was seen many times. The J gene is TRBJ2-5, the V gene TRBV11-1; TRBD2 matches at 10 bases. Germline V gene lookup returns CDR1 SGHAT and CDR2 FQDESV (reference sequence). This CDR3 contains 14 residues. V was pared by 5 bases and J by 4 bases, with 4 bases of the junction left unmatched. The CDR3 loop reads CASSGGLAVETQYF. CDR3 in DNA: TGTGCCAGCAGCGGCGGACTAGCGGTAGAGACCCAGTACTTC.

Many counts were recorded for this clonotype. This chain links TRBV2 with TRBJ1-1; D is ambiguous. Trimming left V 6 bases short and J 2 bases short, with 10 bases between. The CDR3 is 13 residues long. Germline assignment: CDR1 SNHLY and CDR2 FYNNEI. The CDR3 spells CASRPDGNTEAFF. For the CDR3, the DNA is TGTGCCAGCAGACCCGACGGTAACACTGAAGCTTTCTTT.

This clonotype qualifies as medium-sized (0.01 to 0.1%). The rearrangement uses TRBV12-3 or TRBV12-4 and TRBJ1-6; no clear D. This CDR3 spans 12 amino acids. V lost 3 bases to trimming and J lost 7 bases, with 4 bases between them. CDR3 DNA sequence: TGTGCCAGCAGTTTTGGGAATTCACCCCTCCACTTT. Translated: CASSFGNSPLHF.

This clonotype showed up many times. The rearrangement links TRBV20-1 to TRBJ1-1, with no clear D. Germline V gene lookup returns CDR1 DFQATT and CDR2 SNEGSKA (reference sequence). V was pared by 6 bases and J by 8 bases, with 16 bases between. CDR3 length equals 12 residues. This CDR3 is CSAQRTPYEAFF. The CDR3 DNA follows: TGCAGTGCACAACGAACCCCTTACGAAGCTTTCTTT.

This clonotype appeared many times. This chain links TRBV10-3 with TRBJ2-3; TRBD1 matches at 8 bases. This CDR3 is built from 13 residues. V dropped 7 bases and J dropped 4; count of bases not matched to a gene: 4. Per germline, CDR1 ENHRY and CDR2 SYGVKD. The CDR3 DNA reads TGTGCCATCACCTCGACAGGGGCAGATACGCAGTATTTT. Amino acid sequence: CAITSTGADTQYF.

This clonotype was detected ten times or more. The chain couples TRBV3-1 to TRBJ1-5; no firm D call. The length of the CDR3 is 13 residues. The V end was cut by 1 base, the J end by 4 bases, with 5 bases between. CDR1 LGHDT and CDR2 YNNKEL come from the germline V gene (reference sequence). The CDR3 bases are TGTGCCAGCAGCCAAGGAGGGAATCAGCCCCAGCATTTT. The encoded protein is CASSQGGNQPQHF. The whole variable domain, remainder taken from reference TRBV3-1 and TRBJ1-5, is DTAVSQTPKYLVTQMGNDKSIKCEQNLGHDTMYWYKQDSKKFLKIMFSYNNKELIINETVPNRFSPKSPDKAHLNLHINSLELGDSAVYFCASSQGGNQPQHFGDGTRLSIL.

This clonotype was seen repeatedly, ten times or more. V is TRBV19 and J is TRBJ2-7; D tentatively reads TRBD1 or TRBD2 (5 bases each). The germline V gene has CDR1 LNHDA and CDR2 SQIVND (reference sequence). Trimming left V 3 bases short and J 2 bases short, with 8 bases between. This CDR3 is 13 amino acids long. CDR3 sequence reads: CASSMRGTYEQYF. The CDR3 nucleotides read TGTGCCAGTAGTATGAGGGGTACCTACGAGCAGTACTTC.

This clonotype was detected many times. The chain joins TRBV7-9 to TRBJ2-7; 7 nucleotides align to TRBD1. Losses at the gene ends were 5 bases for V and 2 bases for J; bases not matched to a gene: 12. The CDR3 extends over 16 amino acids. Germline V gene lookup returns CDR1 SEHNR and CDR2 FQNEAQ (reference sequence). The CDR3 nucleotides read TGTGCCAGCAGCAATAGTGGGGGCCAGGGGGCCTACGAGCAGTACTTC. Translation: CASSNSGGQGAYEQYF.

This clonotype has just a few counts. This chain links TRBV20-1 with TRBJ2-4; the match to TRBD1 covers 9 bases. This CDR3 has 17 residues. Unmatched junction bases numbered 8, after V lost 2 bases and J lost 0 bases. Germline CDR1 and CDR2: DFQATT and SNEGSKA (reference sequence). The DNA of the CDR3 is TGCAGTGCTAGATCCGGACAGGGGATGGGAGCCAAAAACATTCAGTACTTC. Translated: CSARSGQGMGAKNIQYF.

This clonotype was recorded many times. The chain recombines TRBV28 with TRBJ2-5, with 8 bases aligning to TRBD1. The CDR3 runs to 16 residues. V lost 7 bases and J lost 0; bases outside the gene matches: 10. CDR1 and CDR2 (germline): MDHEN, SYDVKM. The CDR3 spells CASKPTGASYQETQYF. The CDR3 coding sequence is TGTGCCAGCAAACCGACAGGGGCCTCGTACCAAGAGACCCAGTACTTC.

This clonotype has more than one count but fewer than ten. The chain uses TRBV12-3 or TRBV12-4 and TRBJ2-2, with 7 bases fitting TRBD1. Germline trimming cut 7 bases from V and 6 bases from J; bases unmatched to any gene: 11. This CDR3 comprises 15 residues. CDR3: CASNLGDRVAGELFF. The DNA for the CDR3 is TGTGCCAGCAACCTGGGGGACAGAGTCGCCGGGGAGCTGTTTTTT.

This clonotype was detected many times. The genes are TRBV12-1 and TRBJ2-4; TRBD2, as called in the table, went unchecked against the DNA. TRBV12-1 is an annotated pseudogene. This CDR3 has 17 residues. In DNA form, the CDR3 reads TGTGCCAGCAGCTATCGACTAGCGGGGGACCACAAAAACATTCAGTACTTC. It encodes CASSYRLAGDHKNIQYF.

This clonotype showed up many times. The CDR3 DNA reads as TGTGCCAGCTCCCCAGGTAGGGGGGATCTGAAGTACGAGCAGTACTTC. Translated, it gives CASSPGRGDLKYEQYF. The chain couples TRBV12-3 or TRBV12-4 to TRBJ2-7; either TRBD1 or TRBD2 may fit D (6 bases each). The CDR3 sequence is 16 residues long. Trimming removed 8 bases at V and 4 bases at J, with 24 bases between.

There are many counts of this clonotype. The DNA of the CDR3 is TGTGCCAGCAGCTTAATTTCATCGGCAGATACGCAGTATTTT. Translation: CASSLISSADTQYF. This chain uses TRBV7-6 with TRBJ2-3; D gene uncertain. The germline V gene has CDR1 SGHVS and CDR2 FNYEAQ. The CDR3 length is 14 residues. V lost 2 bases to trimming and J lost 4 bases, with 10 bases between them.

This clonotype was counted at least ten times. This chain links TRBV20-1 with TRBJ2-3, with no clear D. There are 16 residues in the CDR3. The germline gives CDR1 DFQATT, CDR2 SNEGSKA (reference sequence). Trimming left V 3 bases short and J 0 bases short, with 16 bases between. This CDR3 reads CSASPHSSSSTDTQYF. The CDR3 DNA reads TGCAGTGCTAGTCCCCACAGTTCCTCTAGCACAGATACGCAGTATTTT.

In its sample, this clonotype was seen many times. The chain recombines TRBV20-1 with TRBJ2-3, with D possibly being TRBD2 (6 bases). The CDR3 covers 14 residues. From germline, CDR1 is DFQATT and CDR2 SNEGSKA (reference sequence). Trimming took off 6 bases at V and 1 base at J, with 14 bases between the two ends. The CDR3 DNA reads TGCAGTGCCCCGAGGGGCGGGGGCACAGATACGCAGTATTTT. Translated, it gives CSAPRGGGTDTQYF.

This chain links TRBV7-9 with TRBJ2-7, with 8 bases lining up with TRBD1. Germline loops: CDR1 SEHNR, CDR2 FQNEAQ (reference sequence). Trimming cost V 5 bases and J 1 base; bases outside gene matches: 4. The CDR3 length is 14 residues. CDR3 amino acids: CASSPDRASYEQYF. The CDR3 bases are TGTGCCAGCAGCCCGGACAGGGCTTCCTACGAGCAGTACTTC.

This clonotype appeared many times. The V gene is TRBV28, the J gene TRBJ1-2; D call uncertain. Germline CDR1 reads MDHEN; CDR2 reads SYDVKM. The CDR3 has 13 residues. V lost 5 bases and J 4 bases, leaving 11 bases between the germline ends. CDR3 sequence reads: CASSQTQSYGYTF. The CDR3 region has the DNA TGTGCCAGCAGTCAGACCCAATCCTATGGCTACACCTTC.

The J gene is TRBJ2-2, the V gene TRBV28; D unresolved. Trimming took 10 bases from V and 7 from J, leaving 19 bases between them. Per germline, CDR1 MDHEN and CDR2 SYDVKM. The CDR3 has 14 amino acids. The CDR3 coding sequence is TGTGCCACGCACCGTCCCCCCAGTAGCGGGGAGCTGTTTTTT. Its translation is CATHRPPSSGELFF.

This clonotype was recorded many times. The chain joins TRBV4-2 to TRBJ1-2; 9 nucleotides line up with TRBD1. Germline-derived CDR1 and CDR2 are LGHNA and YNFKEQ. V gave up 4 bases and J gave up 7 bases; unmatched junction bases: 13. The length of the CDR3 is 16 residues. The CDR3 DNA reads TGTGCCAGCAGCCGGAGCCGGGACAGGGCAGGGGGTGGCTACACCTTC. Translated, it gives CASSRSRDRAGGGYTF.

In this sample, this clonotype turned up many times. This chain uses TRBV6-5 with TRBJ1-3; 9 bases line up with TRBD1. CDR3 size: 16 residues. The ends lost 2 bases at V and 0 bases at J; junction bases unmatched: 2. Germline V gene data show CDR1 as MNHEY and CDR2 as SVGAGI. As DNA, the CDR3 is TGTGCCAGCAGTTACGGGACAGGGACCTCTGGAAACACCATATATTTT. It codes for CASSYGTGTSGNTIYF.

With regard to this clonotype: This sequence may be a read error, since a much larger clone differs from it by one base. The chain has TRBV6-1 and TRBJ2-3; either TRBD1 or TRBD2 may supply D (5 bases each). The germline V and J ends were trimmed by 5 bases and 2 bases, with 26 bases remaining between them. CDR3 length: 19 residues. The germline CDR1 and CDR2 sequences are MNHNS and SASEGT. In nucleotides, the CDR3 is TGTGCCAGCAGTAGGCCACGGGGCGGAGATTCTGAACACACAGATACGCAGTATTTT. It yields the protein CASSRPRGGDSEHTDTQYF.

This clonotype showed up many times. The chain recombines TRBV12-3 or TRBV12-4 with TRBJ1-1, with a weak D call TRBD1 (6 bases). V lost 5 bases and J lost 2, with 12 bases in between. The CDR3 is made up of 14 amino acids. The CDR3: CASSTDRINTEAFF. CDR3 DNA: TGTGCCAGCAGTACAGACAGGATCAACACTGAAGCTTTCTTT.